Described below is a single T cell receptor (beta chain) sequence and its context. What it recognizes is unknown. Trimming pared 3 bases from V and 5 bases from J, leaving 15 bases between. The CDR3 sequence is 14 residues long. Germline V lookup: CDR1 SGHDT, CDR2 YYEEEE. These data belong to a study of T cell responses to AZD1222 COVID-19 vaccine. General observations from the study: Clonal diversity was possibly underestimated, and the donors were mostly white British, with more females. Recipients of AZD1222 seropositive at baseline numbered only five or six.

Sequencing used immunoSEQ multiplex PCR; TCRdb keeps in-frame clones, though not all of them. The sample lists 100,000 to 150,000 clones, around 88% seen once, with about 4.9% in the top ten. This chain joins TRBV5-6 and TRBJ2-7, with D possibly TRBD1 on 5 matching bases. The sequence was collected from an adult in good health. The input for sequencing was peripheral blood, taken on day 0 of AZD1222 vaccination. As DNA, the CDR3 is TGTGCCAGCAGCTGGAAGGGGATAAAGGACGAGCAGTACTTC. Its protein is CASSWKGIKDEQYF.